This T cell receptor beta chain was sequenced for a study of T cells in Graves' hyperthyroidism and ophthalmopathy. The investigators amplified TCR beta CDR3 regions from RNA transcripts. When the TCR CDR3 underwent first-round RT-PCR, the HTBI primer set was used. TCRdb reprocessed the multiplex PCR reads with MiXCR, giving one entry per CDR3 protein. The sample yields 600,000 to 900,000 distinct CDR3 sequences, about a sixth seen once. Hyperthyroidism of Graves' type that showed no ophthalmopathy progression within 18 months was stable. Clinical symptoms, serum thyroxine, TRAb, thyroid ultrasound and orbital computed tomography informed diagnoses. A few counts support this clonotype. CDR3 length: 15 amino acids. V gave up 0 bases and J gave up 6 bases; unmatched junction bases: 2. The germline gives CDR1 MNHEY, CDR2 SVGAGI.

The chain has TRBV6-5 and TRBJ1-3; 10 bases fit TRBD1. This receptor was obtained from a man younger than 30 with Graves' hyperthyroidism. Specimen: blood. Here the CDR3 reads CASSYSRQGANTIYF. CDR3 nucleotide sequence: TGTGCCAGCAGTTACTCGAGACAGGGGGCAAACACCATATATTTT.